A single sample is the source of the 21 T cell receptor beta chains below, sequenced in a study of Ad26.COV2.S vaccination and SARS-CoV-2 variants. TCRdb's copy holds only in-frame clones and misses some; the assay was immunoSEQ multiplex PCR. The sample lists fewer than 300,000 clones; around 87% were seen once. Treatment noted: about 20 received Ad26.COV2.S at low or high dose, single or two shots; about five received placebo; per-sample allocation not given. Sampling was performed 63 days after the first vaccine or placebo injection. The specimen was peripheral blood, collected in a trial of Ad26.COV2.S vaccine versus placebo. The receptors originated from a person aged 18-60 years who received the Ad26.COV2.S COVID-19 vaccine or a placebo.

CDR3 residues: CASSLARDYEQYF. The CDR3 DNA follows: TGTGCCAGCAGCTTGGCCAGGGACTACGAGCAGTACTTC. The gene calls are TRBV7-2 and TRBJ2-7, with D possibly TRBD1 on 5 matching bases. This CDR3 region has 13 residues. V was pared by 3 bases and J by 3 bases, with 9 bases between. In germline, CDR1 is SGHTA, CDR2 FQGNSA.

The chain carries TRBV5-5 and TRBJ1-1; D gene uncertain. Trimming removed 7 bases at V and 3 bases at J, with 13 bases between. The germline gives CDR1 SGHKS, CDR2 YYEKEE (reference sequence). The CDR3 covers 13 residues. The CDR3 here is CASWMYRDTEAFF. CDR3 nucleotide sequence: TGTGCCAGCTGGATGTACAGAGACACTGAAGCTTTCTTT.

The rearrangement uses TRBV7-2 and TRBJ2-1; D unresolved. Trimming pared 4 bases from V and 2 bases from J, leaving 6 bases between. Germline CDR1 reads SGHTA; CDR2 reads FQGNSA. CDR3 length: 13 residues. CDR3 amino acids: CASSWGPYNEQFF. The CDR3 region has the DNA TGTGCCAGCAGCTGGGGTCCCTACAATGAGCAGTTCTTC.

The V gene is TRBV7-2, the J gene TRBJ2-3; D is undetermined. This CDR3 contains 13 residues. The germline V gene has CDR1 SGHTA and CDR2 FQGNSA. V dropped 5 bases and J dropped 6 bases, with 12 bases sitting between them. CDR3 protein: CASSAALLDTQYF. The CDR3 region has the DNA TGTGCCAGCAGCGCAGCCCTGTTGGATACGCAGTATTTT.

The V call is TRBV6-1, the J call TRBJ1-5, with D unresolved. In germline, CDR1 is MNHNS, CDR2 SASEGT. The CDR3 is 13 residues long. V was pared by 2 bases and J by 4 bases, with 6 bases between. This CDR3 reads CASSEYSNQPQHF. CDR3 bases: TGTGCCAGCAGTGAATATAGTAATCAGCCCCAGCATTTT.

V gene TRBV5-1 combines with J gene TRBJ2-1; tentatively, D is TRBD2 (5 bases). CDR3 size: 16 residues. Trimming cost V 6 bases and J 8 bases, with 24 bases left between them. Germline V gene lookup returns CDR1 SGHRS and CDR2 YFSETQ. The CDR3 nucleotides are TGCGCCAGCACCTTATCCGGGGTACGTATTAGGGATGAGCAGTTCTTC. Its translation: CASTLSGVRIRDEQFF.

The CDR3 spells CASSAFSGGELFF. CDR3 DNA: TGTGCCAGCAGCGCCTTTTCGGGCGGGGAGCTGTTTTTT. The rearrangement joins TRBV9 to TRBJ2-2, with no clear D. V was clipped by 3 bases and J by 7 bases, with 10 bases between them. There are 13 residues in the CDR3. Germline CDR1 is SGDLS and CDR2 is YYNGEE.

The genes are TRBV5-1 and TRBJ2-1; no definite D call. The CDR3 consists of 14 residues. Germline V gene data show CDR1 as SGHRS and CDR2 as YFSETQ. Trimming took off 3 bases at V and 10 bases at J, with 17 bases between the two ends. This CDR3 is CASSSNPTGPEQFF. The CDR3 DNA is TGCGCCAGCAGCTCGAATCCGACCGGGCCCGAGCAGTTCTTC. Combining the CDR3 with reference TRBV5-1 and TRBJ2-1 gives the whole variable domain KAGVTQTPRYLIKTRGQQVTLSCSPISGHRSVSWYQQTPGQGLQFLFEYFSETQRNKGNFPGRFSGRQFSNSRSEMNVSTLELGDSALYLCASSSNPTGPEQFFGPGTRLTVL.

The chain recombines TRBV30 with TRBJ1-5, with D possibly being TRBD1 (5 bases). The CDR3 loop spans 14 amino acids. The germline CDR1 and CDR2 sequences are GTSNPN and SVGIG (reference sequence). Trimming shortened V by 2 bases and J by 2 bases, and 10 bases separated the two germline ends. This CDR3 is CAWSRGVGNQPQHF. The CDR3 DNA is TGTGCCTGGAGTCGAGGGGTCGGCAATCAGCCCCAGCATTTT.

The J gene is TRBJ1-4, the V gene TRBV5-1; D might be TRBD1 (5 bases). V dropped 2 bases and J dropped 8 bases, with 13 bases sitting between them. The CDR3 runs to 14 residues. The germline gives CDR1 SGHRS, CDR2 YFSETQ. The CDR3 DNA is TGCGCCAGCAGCTTCGGGACCCTAAGGGAAAAACTGTTTTTT. This gives the protein CASSFGTLREKLFF.

The chain carries TRBV6-4 and TRBJ1-1, with 8 bases that match TRBD1. CDR3 length: 15 residues. Losses at the gene ends were 4 bases for V and 4 bases for J; bases not matched to a gene: 8. The germline V gene encodes CDR1 MRHNA and CDR2 SNTAGT. CDR3 DNA: TGTGCCAGCAGTGCCACCTGGGACAGGCCCACTGAAGCTTTCTTT. This gives the protein CASSATWDRPTEAFF.

The chain employs TRBV3-1 (or the pseudogene TRBV3-2) and TRBJ1-2; TRBD1 matches at 8 bases. V trimming: 0 bases; J trimming: 0 bases; junction bases outside the gene matches: 6. The CDR3 consists of 17 residues. The germline V gene encodes CDR1 LGHDT and CDR2 YNNKEL (reference sequence). CDR3 protein: CASSQDADRVPNYGYTF. CDR3 nucleotide sequence: TGTGCCAGCAGCCAAGATGCGGACAGGGTCCCTAACTATGGCTACACCTTC.

This clone was picked up one time. The rearrangement uses TRBV27 and TRBJ1-2; TRBD1 agrees at 8 bases. The germline CDR1 and CDR2 sequences are MNHEY and SMNVEV (reference sequence). CDR3 size: 13 residues. The V segment lost 5 bases and the J segment 4 bases; nucleotides outside the gene matches: 3. CDR3 residues: CASSLTGGYGYTF. For the CDR3, the DNA is TGTGCCAGCAGTCTCACAGGGGGCTATGGCTACACCTTC.

The chain has TRBV5-1 and TRBJ2-1; D gene unclear. CDR3 length: 14 amino acids. Germline V gene lookup returns CDR1 SGHRS and CDR2 YFSETQ. V lost 0 bases to trimming and J lost 8 bases, with 12 bases between them. CDR3 bases: TGCGCCAGCAGCTTGGGTCGGGCATGGGATGAGCAGTTCTTC. It encodes CASSLGRAWDEQFF.

This chain connects TRBV11-2 to TRBJ1-1; no definite D call. Germline V gene lookup returns CDR1 SGHAT and CDR2 FQNNGV. The V end was cut by 4 bases, the J end by 2 bases, with 14 bases between. The CDR3 runs 15 residues. The CDR3 region has the DNA TGTGCCAGCAGCTCCCAAAACCCCAGTAACACTGAAGCTTTCTTT. Translated: CASSSQNPSNTEAFF.

The chain couples TRBV4-1 to TRBJ2-1; the D is unclear. The CDR3 spans 16 residues. Per germline, CDR1 MGHRA and CDR2 YSYEKL. The V end was cut by 2 bases, the J end by 0 bases, with 11 bases between. CDR3 bases: TGCGCCAGCAGCCAAAATCCGTTGAGCTCCTACAATGAGCAGTTCTTC. Amino acid sequence: CASSQNPLSSYNEQFF.

The genes are TRBV5-1 and TRBJ1-4; no clear D gene. V was cut by 2 bases and J by 3 bases, with 11 bases left in between. From germline, CDR1 is SGHRS and CDR2 YFSETQ. The CDR3 has 15 residues. CDR3 DNA: TGCGCCAGCAGCTTAAGTGGTTCTGCTAATGAAAAACTGTTTTTT. Translation gives CASSLSGSANEKLFF.

The rearrangement uses TRBV4-3 and TRBJ1-1; TRBD1 aligns across 7 bases. Germline trimming cut 0 bases from V and 6 bases from J; bases unmatched to any gene: 13. Germline lookup yields CDR1 LGHNA and CDR2 YSLEER. The CDR3 covers 17 residues. The CDR3 DNA is TGCGCCAGCAGCCAAGATCCCCCGTCCCAGGGGGGCCCTGAAGCTTTCTTT. Its protein product is CASSQDPPSQGGPEAFF.

The chain recombines TRBV5-4 with TRBJ1-1, with D hard to call. Germline V CDR1 and CDR2: SGHNT, YYREEE (reference sequence). V dropped 2 bases and J dropped 4 bases, with 3 bases sitting between them. CDR3 size: 11 residues. The CDR3 reads CASSLSTEAFF. CDR3 DNA: TGTGCCAGCAGCTTATCCACTGAAGCTTTCTTT.

This clone was counted a few times. The chain recombines TRBV16 with TRBJ1-5; D call uncertain. Trimming left V 4 bases short and J 3 bases short, with 10 bases between. CDR3 length equals 14 residues. CDR1 is KGHSY, CDR2 FQNENV, per germline. Here the CDR3 DNA reads TGTGCCAGCAGCCGGATCAGTGACAATCAGCCCCAGCATTTT. Amino acid sequence: CASSRISDNQPQHF.

The rearrangement links TRBV5-6 to TRBJ2-7; the D gene could be TRBD1 or TRBD2 (5 bases each). The V gene's germline CDR1 is SGHDT and CDR2 YYEEEE. Trimming took 4 bases from V and 0 from J, leaving 11 bases between them. The CDR3 is 14 residues long. The CDR3 reads CASSPGAPSYEQYF. The CDR3 bases are TGTGCCAGCAGCCCCGGGGCTCCCTCCTACGAGCAGTACTTC.